A single sample gave rise to the 20 T cell receptor beta chains below, sequenced in a study of cytomegalovirus exposure and HLA in healthy donors. Primers for the PCR totalled 60 Vbeta and 13 Jbeta. Profiled with immunoSEQ multiplex PCR; TCRdb holds only in-frame clones, not every one. The sample yields around 150,000 clones, of which the top ten take up 2.1%. Sequencing was performed on PBMCs. The receptors here all came from a man in his thirties or forties in good health and CMV-seronegative.

CDR3 region: CASSLTGGAYEQYF. As DNA, the CDR3 is TGTGCCAGCTCACTAACAGGGGGCGCCTACGAGCAGTACTTC. The gene calls are TRBV18 and TRBJ2-7; 9 bases map to TRBD1. Germline V gene sequence: CDR1 KGHSH, CDR2 LQKENI. The CDR3 totals 14 residues. Unmatched junction bases numbered 3, after V lost 4 bases and J lost 2 bases.

The genes are TRBV19 and TRBJ1-1; D unresolved. The CDR3 runs 13 residues. Trimming stripped 5 bases from V and 0 bases from J, with 7 bases between. Germline loops: CDR1 LNHDA, CDR2 SQIVND (reference sequence). DNA for the CDR3: TGTGCCAGTAGTTTACATATGAACACTGAAGCTTTCTTT. This codes for CASSLHMNTEAFF.

The J gene is TRBJ2-7, the V gene TRBV14, with D possibly matching TRBD2 (5 bases). The CDR3 runs 14 residues. The V end was cut by 1 base, the J end by 5 bases, with 12 bases between. Per the germline V gene, CDR1 is SGHDN and CDR2 is FVKESK. CDR3 region: CASSQVAKGHEQYF. CDR3 coding DNA: TGTGCCAGCAGCCAAGTAGCGAAGGGCCACGAGCAGTACTTC.

This rearrangement joins TRBV25-1 to TRBJ1-5; D is undetermined. CDR1 MGHDK and CDR2 SYGVNS come from the germline V gene. This CDR3 is 13 amino acids long. Trimming left V 7 bases short and J 0 bases short, with 7 bases between. CDR3 DNA: TGTGCCAGCAATCACTTTAGCAATCAGCCCCAGCATTTT. Translating it yields CASNHFSNQPQHF.

This chain links TRBV29-1 with TRBJ2-5; D call uncertain. CDR1 SQVTM and CDR2 ANQGSEA come from the germline V gene. This CDR3 is 13 amino acids long. V was clipped by 0 bases and J by 9 bases, with 14 bases between them. DNA of the CDR3: TGCAGCGTTGAAGATCTGGCACTCCGGGCCCAGTACTTC. Protein product: CSVEDLALRAQYF.

V usage is TRBV29-1 and J usage is TRBJ2-5; 8 bases are a match to TRBD2. This CDR3 is 12 amino acids long. J gave up 4 bases and V 2 bases, and 0 bases lay outside the gene matches. Per the germline V gene, CDR1 is SQVTM and CDR2 is ANQGSEA. The CDR3 spells CSVESGGETQYF. The CDR3 nucleotides are TGCAGCGTTGAAAGCGGGGGAGAGACCCAGTACTTC.

This chain uses TRBV18 with TRBJ2-7, with TRBD1 matching over 8 bases. CDR1 and CDR2 (germline): KGHSH, LQKENI. J was trimmed by 2 bases and V by 4 bases; bases with no gene match: 10. The CDR3 is 16 residues long. The CDR3 nucleotides are TGTGCCAGCTCACGAATTGGACAGGGAATGCCCTACGAGCAGTACTTC. Its translation: CASSRIGQGMPYEQYF.

The chain carries TRBV7-6 and TRBJ1-4; 8 positions match TRBD1. Germline trimming cut 1 base from V and 7 bases from J; bases unmatched to any gene: 5. Germline lookup yields CDR1 SGHVS and CDR2 FNYEAQ. There are 15 residues in the CDR3. CDR3: CASSLDPGGVEKLFF. CDR3 sequence (DNA): TGTGCCAGCAGCTTAGATCCAGGGGGCGTTGAAAAACTGTTTTTT.

The CDR3: CASSFRTGKRNTGELFF. CDR3 bases: TGTGCCAGCAGCTTCCGAACAGGGAAGAGAAACACCGGGGAGCTGTTTTTT. The rearrangement uses TRBV7-3 and TRBJ2-2; D is possibly TRBD1 (6 bases). The CDR3 extends over 17 amino acids. The V and J ends lost 3 bases and 2 bases respectively, with 16 bases between them. In germline, CDR1 is SGHTA, CDR2 FQGTGA.

CDR3 DNA: TGTGCCAGCAGTTACTCGGCCGCCACTAACTATGGCTACACCTTC. This codes for CASSYSAATNYGYTF. V is TRBV6-5 and J is TRBJ1-2; no clear D. The V end lost 0 bases, the J end lost 0 bases, and 8 bases lay between the germline ends. Germline-derived CDR1 and CDR2 are MNHEY and SVGAGI. The length of the CDR3 is 15 residues.

The V gene is TRBV7-6, the J gene TRBJ2-2; 8 bases match TRBD1. This CDR3 comprises 17 residues. V shed 2 bases and J 5 bases; nucleotides not matched to a gene: 10. CDR1 is SGHVS and CDR2 is FNYEAQ in the germline V gene. CDR3 protein: CASSLKPDRAVTGELFF. CDR3 nucleotide sequence: TGTGCCAGCAGCTTAAAGCCGGACAGGGCGGTAACCGGGGAGCTGTTTTTT. Full variable domain (remainder filled in from reference TRBV7-6 and TRBJ2-2): GAGVSQSPRYKVTKRGQDVALRCDPISGHVSLYWYRQALGQGPEFLTYFNYEAQQDKSGLPNDRFSAERPEGSISTLTIQRTEQRDSAMYRCASSLKPDRAVTGELFFGEGSRLTVL.

Concerning this clone itself: This specimen includes other DNA sequences encoding the same CDR3. This chain joins TRBV28 and TRBJ1-5, with D uncertain. CDR1 and CDR2 from the germline V gene are MDHEN and SYDVKM. The germline V and J ends were trimmed by 4 bases and 2 bases, with 3 bases remaining between them. The CDR3 contains 12 residues. The CDR3 bases are TGTGCCAGCAGTTCGGGCAATCAGCCCCAGCATTTT. This encodes CASSSGNQPQHF.

The chain combines TRBV6-5 with TRBJ2-6; 8 bases are a match to TRBD1. Trimming removed 6 bases from V and 3 bases from J; junction bases left unmatched: 4. CDR1 MNHEY and CDR2 SVGAGI come from the germline V gene. This CDR3 contains 15 residues. In DNA form, the CDR3 reads TGTGCCAGCAGCGACAGGGGAGGTGGGGCCAACGTCCTGACTTTC. This gives the protein CASSDRGGGANVLTF.

J is TRBJ1-2 and V is TRBV28; D is uncertain. The CDR3 sequence is 14 residues long. Trimming took 5 bases from V and 3 from J, leaving 13 bases between them. Germline V gives CDR1 MDHEN, CDR2 SYDVKM. Here the CDR3 DNA reads TGTGCCAGCAGTCCTCCTAACGGGGACTATGGCTACACCTTC. Its protein is CASSPPNGDYGYTF.

About this clone itself: The sample carries other DNA sequences with the same CDR3. The chain has TRBV6-5 and TRBJ1-5; D gene uncertain. Germline V gene lookup returns CDR1 MNHEY and CDR2 SVGAGI. V lost 0 bases, J lost 7 bases, and 10 bases lay in between. CDR3 length: 14 residues. The CDR3 here is CASSYSRGRQPQHF. CDR3 DNA sequence: TGTGCCAGCAGTTACTCGAGAGGGAGGCAGCCCCAGCATTTT.

V is TRBV5-5 and J is TRBJ2-1; TRBD1 matches 7 bases. Trimming removed 0 bases from V and 12 bases from J; junction bases left unmatched: 6. The CDR3 length is 13 residues. Germline V gives CDR1 SGHKS, CDR2 YYEKEE (reference sequence). This CDR3 reads CASSLAGTVRQFF. The CDR3 nucleotides are TGTGCCAGCAGCTTGGCCGGGACAGTACGGCAGTTCTTC. Looking up the rest from reference TRBV5-5 and TRBJ2-1 gives the full variable domain: DAGVTQSPTHLIKTRGQQVTLRCSPISGHKSVSWYQQVLGQGPQFIFQYYEKEERGRGNFPDRFSARQFPNYSSELNVNALLLGDSALYLCASSLAGTVRQFFGPGTRLTVL.

V is TRBV5-6 and J is TRBJ1-1, with D perhaps TRBD1 (5 bases). The V gene lost 3 bases and the J gene lost 5 bases, with 14 bases spanning the gap. The germline V gene has CDR1 SGHDT and CDR2 YYEEEE. CDR3 length equals 14 residues. The CDR3 spells CASSWGLPGTEAFF. The DNA for the CDR3 is TGTGCCAGCAGCTGGGGACTTCCAGGGACTGAAGCTTTCTTT.

This chain links TRBV10-2 with TRBJ1-1; tentative D call: TRBD1 (5 bases). CDR1 and CDR2 from the germline V gene are WSHSY and SAAADI. The germline V and J ends were trimmed by 3 bases and 5 bases, with 13 bases remaining between them. The length of the CDR3 is 14 residues. The DNA of the CDR3 is TGCGCCAGCAGTGATTTCCAGGGAAGGACTGAAGCTTTCTTT. Its translation: CASSDFQGRTEAFF.

This chain joins TRBV10-2 and TRBJ2-7, with D maybe TRBD1 (6 bases). The ends were cut back, 8 bases at V and 0 bases at J, with 20 bases in the middle. Per germline, CDR1 WSHSY and CDR2 SAAADI. The CDR3 runs to 16 residues. CDR3 region: CASGWGADSSSYEQYF. The CDR3 DNA sequence: TGCGCCAGCGGTTGGGGTGCGGACAGTTCCTCCTACGAGCAGTACTTC.

The chain recombines TRBV10-2 with TRBJ2-1, with D maybe TRBD1 (5 bases). The CDR3 length is 12 residues. Looked up from germline, CDR1 is WSHSY and CDR2 is SAAADI. V gave up 5 bases and J gave up 4 bases, with 6 bases separating them. For the CDR3, the DNA is TGCGCCAGCAGTAGACAGTACAATGAGCAGTTCTTC. It is translated as CASSRQYNEQFF.